These 16 T cell receptor beta chains came from one sample sequenced in a study of CD8 T cells in Susac syndrome. With random hexamers, reverse transcription was performed on roughly 0.45 to 1 ug of RNA. TCRdb redid the calling of the immunoSEQ multiplex PCR reads with MiXCR, one entry per CDR3 protein. The table lists approximately 200,000 distinct CDR3 sequences, about 95% of them singletons. Sequences were obtained from CD4+ T cells from PBMCs. All receptors derive from a human donor with multiple sclerosis.

The chain couples TRBV20-1 to TRBJ2-3; TRBD2 might be the D (6 bases). V shed 1 base and J shed 6 bases, with 11 bases lying between them. The length of the CDR3 is 13 residues. Germline V lookup: CDR1 DFQATT, CDR2 SNEGSKA (reference sequence). The CDR3 region is CSARGAGRDTQYF. CDR3 DNA sequence: TGCAGTGCTAGAGGCGCGGGAAGGGATACGCAGTATTTT.

V is TRBV19 and J is TRBJ1-2, with D unclear. V dropped 5 bases and J dropped 6 bases, with 16 bases sitting between them. CDR1 is LNHDA, CDR2 SQIVND, per germline (reference sequence). CDR3 size: 14 residues. The CDR3: CASSVGPLVDGYTF. The CDR3 coding sequence is TGTGCCAGTAGTGTCGGTCCCCTCGTGGATGGCTACACCTTC.

The chain joins TRBV30 to TRBJ1-3; no clear D. V was cut by 3 bases and J by 4 bases, with 13 bases left in between. The length of the CDR3 is 14 residues. The V gene's germline CDR1 is GTSNPN and CDR2 SVGIG (reference sequence). CDR3 in DNA: TGTGCCTGGAGAACGACGGGTGCCGGAAACACCATATATTTT. It is translated as CAWRTTGAGNTIYF.

The chain joins TRBV5-1 to TRBJ1-5, with 9 bases matching TRBD1. CDR3 size: 17 residues. V was clipped by 2 bases and J by 0 bases; unmatched bases: 6. CDR1 SGHRS and CDR2 YFSETQ come from the germline V gene. DNA of the CDR3: TGCGCCAGCAGCTTAGGGACAGGGCCGATTAGCAATCAGCCCCAGCATTTT. Amino acids: CASSLGTGPISNQPQHF. Using reference TRBV5-1 and TRBJ1-5 for the parts outside the CDR3, the full variable domain is KAGVTQTPRYLIKTRGQQVTLSCSPISGHRSVSWYQQTPGQGLQFLFEYFSETQRNKGNFPGRFSGRQFSNSRSEMNVSTLELGDSALYLCASSLGTGPISNQPQHFGDGTRLSIL.

The V gene is TRBV28, the J gene TRBJ2-7, with 7 bases identical to TRBD2. Germline values: CDR1 MDHEN, CDR2 SYDVKM. CDR3 length: 15 residues. Trimming cost V 5 bases and J 3 bases; bases outside gene matches: 10. CDR3 DNA: TGTGCCAGCAGTCCCGGACTAGGAAATTACTACGAGCAGTACTTC. Its protein is CASSPGLGNYYEQYF.

V usage is TRBV29-1 and J usage is TRBJ2-7; either TRBD1 or TRBD2 may supply D (5 bases each). Looked up from germline, CDR1 is SQVTM and CDR2 is ANQGSEA. The CDR3 is made up of 15 amino acids. The V end was cut by 6 bases, the J end by 2 bases, with 20 bases between. CDR3 loop: CSVPVGTLGTYEQYF. The CDR3 bases are TGCAGCGTCCCCGTCGGGACCTTAGGTACCTACGAGCAGTACTTC.

The chain carries TRBV20-1 and TRBJ2-3; D is unclear. CDR1 is DFQATT and CDR2 is SNEGSKA in the germline V gene (reference sequence). This CDR3 is built from 14 residues. Trimming took 3 bases from V and 2 from J, leaving 12 bases between them. The CDR3 spells CSARGWPLTDTQYF. The CDR3 DNA is TGCAGTGCTAGGGGTTGGCCCCTCACAGATACGCAGTATTTT.

The chain employs TRBV20-1 and TRBJ1-4; D is undetermined. With 6 bases removed from V and 1 base from J, the gap between germline ends came to 9 bases. The CDR3 consists of 13 residues. Germline lookup yields CDR1 DFQATT and CDR2 SNEGSKA (reference sequence). CDR3 in amino acids: CSAEPGTNEKLFF. In DNA, the CDR3 is TGCAGTGCAGAACCGGGAACTAATGAAAAACTGTTTTTT.

The chain links TRBV30 to TRBJ1-1; unclear D gene. V gave up 4 bases and J gave up 0 bases, with 12 bases separating them. CDR1 and CDR2 from the germline V gene are GTSNPN and SVGIG (reference sequence). The length of the CDR3 is 14 residues. Here the CDR3 DNA reads TGTGCCTGGATATCGCAAAACTTGAACACTGAAGCTTTCTTT. Protein sequence: CAWISQNLNTEAFF.

The V call is TRBV6-5, the J call TRBJ1-1, with D unclear. There are 11 residues in the CDR3. The germline gives CDR1 MNHEY, CDR2 SVGAGI. V was clipped by 6 bases and J by 7 bases, with 9 bases between them. As DNA, the CDR3 is TGTGCCAGCAGGAGGGATCTTGAAGCTTTCTTT. Its translation is CASRRDLEAFF.

This rearrangement joins TRBV7-9 to TRBJ1-2, with a weak D call TRBD1 (6 bases). The CDR3 runs 11 residues. Looked up from germline, CDR1 is SEHNR and CDR2 is FQNEAQ (reference sequence). V was cut by 5 bases and J by 10 bases, with 11 bases left in between. The CDR3 DNA reads as TGTGCCAGCAGCCCAAGGGGGGACTACACCTTC. It specifies CASSPRGDYTF.

The rearrangement joins TRBV3-1 to TRBJ1-6; D possibly corresponds to TRBD1 (5 bases). Trimming shortened V by 6 bases and J by 8 bases, and 23 bases separated the two germline ends. The germline CDR1 and CDR2 sequences are LGHDT and YNNKEL (reference sequence). The CDR3 is 17 amino acids. The CDR3 loop is CASSARAGSGVDSPLHF. The CDR3 nucleotides read TGTGCCAGCAGTGCCCGAGCAGGTTCGGGGGTAGATTCACCCCTCCACTTT.

This chain links TRBV20-1 with TRBJ2-3; D is possibly TRBD2 (7 bases). The germline V gene has CDR1 DFQATT and CDR2 SNEGSKA (reference sequence). The CDR3 consists of 16 residues. V lost 0 bases and J lost 2, with 15 bases in between. The CDR3 region is CSARDFGGAPTDTQYF. As DNA, the CDR3 is TGCAGTGCTAGAGATTTTGGGGGGGCCCCCACAGATACGCAGTATTTT.

The chain carries TRBV29-1 and TRBJ1-4; TRBD1 matches 9 bases. V shed 6 bases and J 8 bases; nucleotides not matched to a gene: 7. The CDR3 contains 13 residues. CDR1 SQVTM and CDR2 ANQGSEA come from the germline V gene. The CDR3 loop reads CSVANRGREKLFF. The CDR3 DNA follows: TGCAGCGTCGCTAACAGGGGGCGAGAAAAACTGTTTTTT.

This clonotype was seen once. V gene TRBV20-1 combines with J gene TRBJ2-1; 9 positions match TRBD2. Per the germline V gene, CDR1 is DFQATT and CDR2 is SNEGSKA (reference sequence). Trimming at V came to 3 bases and at J to 7 bases, leaving 7 bases not matched to a gene. There are 14 residues in the CDR3. Here the CDR3 reads CSASMSSGINEQFF. The CDR3 DNA sequence: TGCAGTGCTAGTATGTCTAGCGGGATTAATGAGCAGTTCTTC.

Written as DNA, the CDR3 is TGCGCCAGCAGAGGAGCACCACCCTACGAGCAGTACTTC. Its protein product is CASRGAPPYEQYF. The V call is TRBV5-1, the J call TRBJ2-7, with D hard to call. Per germline, CDR1 SGHRS and CDR2 YFSETQ. Trimming pared 5 bases from V and 2 bases from J, leaving 11 bases between. CDR3 length equals 13 residues.